This T cell receptor (beta chain) was identified during a study of cytomegalovirus exposure and HLA in healthy donors. Whole-study findings and limits: Some segments of the V type, notably TRBV6-2 and TRBV6-3, were excluded as indistinguishable. Among CMV-associated TCR beta chains, most appeared HLA-restricted in a later analysis.

Regarding this clone: Antigen: not known.

V dropped 8 bases and J dropped 4; count of bases not matched to a gene: 2. The CDR3 totals 12 residues. Germline V gene lookup returns CDR1 MDHEN and CDR2 SYDVKM. Vbeta (60) and Jbeta (13) primers were used in the PCR. TCRdb keeps only in-frame clones here, not all; method: immunoSEQ multiplex PCR. The profile shows 120,000 or so clones, 83% of them singletons. The chain carries TRBV28 and TRBJ1-2; TRBD1 aligns across 9 bases. Source material: PBMCs. The TCR sequence derives from a woman aged 40-49 years in good health and CMV-seropositive. In DNA form, the CDR3 reads TGTGCCAGCTTGGGACAGGGCTATGGCTACACCTTC. Its protein is CASLGQGYGYTF.